This T cell receptor (beta chain) appears in the sequencing data of a study of T cell responses to AZD1222 COVID-19 vaccine. Study at large: Pooling of second doses given at about 4 or about 12 weeks was done.

Study-level results: Close to half of spike-specific TCRs reportedly recognize unmutated variant regions. The study identified only six AZD1222 recipients as seropositive at baseline. Among the donors, most were white British and more were female, and clonal diversity was possibly underestimated.

TCRdb's copy holds only in-frame clones and misses some; the assay was immunoSEQ multiplex PCR. This sample has some 160,000 clones, with roughly 93% found just once. Worth noting for this clone: Its antigen is currently unknown.

This CDR3 comprises 16 residues. Germline-derived CDR1 and CDR2 are SGHRS and YFSETQ. With 0 bases removed from V and 0 bases from J, the gap between germline ends came to 10 bases. The specimen was peripheral blood, collected on day 0 of AZD1222 vaccination. The receptor's source is an adult in good health. The chain links TRBV5-1 to TRBJ2-1, with D uncertain. The CDR3 nucleotides read TGCGCCAGCAGCTTGGGCCACTCTAGCTCCTACAATGAGCAGTTCTTC. Amino acid sequence: CASSLGHSSSYNEQFF.